This is a list of T cell receptor beta chains from one sample in a study of monozygotic twins with inflammatory bowel disease. One entry per CDR3 protein, without DNA, is what TCRdb gives after re-calling the 5' RACE reads. This sample's table reports fewer than 550,000 distinct CDR3 sequences. Material: blood. The receptor source for this set is a human donor with ulcerative colitis or Crohn's disease, or a healthy co-twin of an affected twin (not recorded which). The CDR3 runs from the conserved cysteine through the conserved F or W.

TRBJ1-1	TRBV7-9	CASSRQVGTEAFF
TRBJ2-7	TRBV3-1	CASSQVVDTAYEQYF
TRBJ2-2	TRBV5-1	CASSPYSYSSNTGELFF
TRBJ2-5	TRBV30	CAWSPQPQETQYF
TRBJ1-2	TRBV27	CASSSADRGNGYTF
TRBJ2-1	TRBV20-1	CSASASVNYNEQFF
TRBJ1-5	TRBV7-2	CDSSLRQGYQPQHF
TRBJ2-2	TRBV5-1	CASNFRGETGELFF
TRBJ2-7	TRBV9	CASSGLAENNYEQYF
TRBJ2-2	TRBV4-1	CASSQDPSGGRNTGELFF
TRBJ2-1	TRBV29-1	CSVVRLAGVDEQFF
TRBJ2-1	TRBV11-2	CASSLGGGIYNEQFF
TRBJ2-7	TRBV19	CATRETGGRSHEQYF
TRBJ2-1	TRBV11-2	CASSLVALVAGSYNEQFF
TRBJ2-7	TRBV2	CASSSFGAYEQYF
TRBJ1-1	TRBV10-3	CAISDLGQNTEAFF
TRBJ2-3	TRBV29-1	CSVDGAWGDTQYF
TRBJ2-3	TRBV5-1	CASSLLEADTQYF
TRBJ2-7	TRBV27	CASSLKGGEKYEQYF
TRBJ1-5	TRBV3-1	CASSQSRGGPQHF
TRBJ2-3	TRBV5-1	CASSPGGGSQDTQYF
TRBJ2-3	TRBV6-5	CASSYSSDKTDTQYF
TRBJ1-2	TRBV7-9	CASRVGVYGYTF
TRBJ1-5	TRBV7-2	CASSSQAATGRGPQHF
TRBJ1-2	TRBV18	CASSPDTLRGYTF
TRBJ2-7	TRBV20-1	CSAPGGYEQYF
TRBJ2-1	TRBV18	CASSPQGTSGRNEQFF
TRBJ2-2	TRBV29-1	CSARQGAGELFF
TRBJ1-2	TRBV2	CASSPGGGGNYGYTF
TRBJ2-1	TRBV20-1	CSARSRLAYNEQFF
TRBJ1-4	TRBV25-1	CASSVGWTGTNEKLFF
TRBJ2-5	TRBV15	CATSSYEDLGETQYF
TRBJ1-2	TRBV7-2	CASSFRPVGPANYGYTF
TRBJ2-2	TRBV5-1	CASSTGTAGELFF
TRBJ2-2	TRBV7-3	CASSFLGQGAAGELFF
TRBJ1-1	TRBV7-6	CASSQGGGEAFF
TRBJ1-1	TRBV5-1	CASRQQQANTEAFF
TRBJ2-3	TRBV9	CASSVGTSNTDTQYF
TRBJ2-1	TRBV5-1	CASSLVGGVVYNEQFF
TRBJ2-7	TRBV5-1	CASSFSLAAYEQYF
TRBJ1-1	TRBV12-3/TRBV12-4	CASSVGQSSNTEAFF
TRBJ2-6	TRBV6-2/TRBV6-3	CASREGLFSGANVLTF
TRBJ1-2	TRBV4-3	CASSQRPNPSYGYTF
TRBJ1-1	TRBV6-1	CASRRGTGSGNTEAFF
TRBJ2-5	TRBV2	CASSADLLGTQYF
TRBJ1-2	TRBV20-1	CSASKPGAPGYTF
TRBJ1-5	TRBV7-2	CASSGPLQPQHF
TRBJ1-5	TRBV15	CATSRDVQPQHF
TRBJ1-4	TRBV4-2	CASSQGAPFNEKLFF
TRBJ2-5	TRBV3-1	CASSQDYRGQETQYF
TRBJ2-1	TRBV11-2	CASIGRGFEQFF
TRBJ2-1	TRBV11-2	CASSSAGTSGGSLYSEQFF
TRBJ1-2	TRBV4-3	CASSHRQGLGGYTF
TRBJ1-5	TRBV6-6	CASSGTAISGALGSNQPQHF
TRBJ2-3	TRBV2	CARSRFLGAGGPLDTQYF